This T cell receptor beta chain appears in the sequencing data of a study of cytomegalovirus exposure and HLA in healthy donors (dated by TCRdb to between 2016 and 2019). With respect to the entire study: According to an earlier analysis of several hundred of the donors, roughly 180 million T cells yielded 95 million to 140 million unique TCR beta sequences and around 280 Gb of sequence data. An early release covering roughly 600 HLA-typed donors comprised roughly 300 gigabases of sequencing data and around 80 million unique TCR sequences. Of the 398 genotyped donors, about 80% fell in the genetic ancestry cluster associated with self-reported Caucasian donors. The study was designed to test whether signatures of past pathogen exposure could be identified by cataloging public T cell receptors. The T cell repertoires of several hundred subjects were profiled by immunosequencing and related to cytomegalovirus serostatus. A separate validation cohort of 100 to 150 different subjects was used in addition to the approximately 640-subject first cohort. High-throughput TCR immunosequencing, statistical association of individual TCRs with disease status, and machine learning were combined to predict cytomegalovirus infection status. A later analysis re-analyzed previously published TCR beta repertoires from 550 to 700 donors and added high-resolution HLA genotyping to study TCR occurrence patterns. The later analysis used no new phenotypic data to find candidate immune exposures, relying instead on TCR beta sequences and their occurrence across donors. An earlier analysis of a few hundred of the donors applied high-throughput TCR beta sequencing to assess whether each TCR beta V gene segment acted as functional or pseudogenic. Donor age, sex, ethnicity and CMV serostatus were collected together with the repertoire data. In a later genetic analysis, genome-wide SNP genotypes for about three fifths of the roughly 670 donors were used, and that subset was treated as a discovery cohort. All discovery cohort repertoires had been generated using a single sequencing platform. HLA typing included class I and class II loci at four-digit resolution. Typing coverage varied by locus: 629-630 donors for A, B, C, DRB1 and DQB1; 522 for DQA1; about 590 for DPA1; more than 450 for DPB1. About 5 DR-DQ haplotypes were handled as single units for association and clustering, since linkage in the cohort was strong. Among 398 genotyped donors of the cohort, an average of approximately 250,000 unique TCR beta nucleotide sequences were sequenced per donor, around 20% of them non-productive. General findings and caveats noted by the study authors: According to the authors, the approach could potentially be generalized to other disease states and immunological phenotypes. Approximately 18 rarely observed V segments, including chromosome 9 orphons, were excluded from the earlier analysis of some 590 of the donors because counts were too low. The classifier was reported to diagnose cytomegalovirus status with high specificity and sensitivity in both the original and validation cohorts. In the study, some 160 TCR beta chains were listed as associated with cytomegalovirus. Compared with the roughly 670-donor mean, donors in an Asian-associated ancestry cluster had fewer N-insertions in productive TCRs, according to a later genetic analysis. In vitro tests confirmed that a few of the cytomegalovirus-associated TCR beta chains recognize cytomegalovirus antigens. In a later genetic analysis, a missense DCLRE1C variant was associated with V-gene and J-gene trimming of TCR beta chains, and the association was replicated in an independent cohort. This cohort had only TCR beta chains sequenced, and the lack of alpha or paired-chain data limited which features could be detected. In a later analysis, several top co-occurrence clusters were reported to appear linked to parvovirus B19, influenza, CMV and Epstein-Barr virus. While some public TCRs were present in many individuals, most TCR sequences turned up only very rarely across donors. A further reported finding was that TCR beta sequences accurately predicted the HLA-A and HLA-B alleles for most subjects in the first cohort. Linkage disequilibrium might explain the correlated functional status among segregating V segments, but an unknown experimental factor could not be excluded. In an earlier analysis of 587 of the donors, most TCR beta V segments appeared in productive rearrangements about 87% or about 30% of the time, broadly matching IMGT annotations. Compared with equally common non-associated chains, HLA-associated TCR beta chains in a later analysis were more clonally expanded and had lower generation probabilities. Because HLA typing was missing for some donors at each locus, association tests included only the typed subset. Specific HLA alleles were associated with over 15,000 TCR beta sequences at a false discovery rate of 0.05 in a later analysis. Most CMV-associated TCR beta chains appeared to be HLA-restricted in a later analysis, and the HLA associations seemed to be driven largely by CMV exposure. CMV serostatus was the only immune exposure information available for the cohort. Some IMGT-functional V segments, including TRBV6-2 and TRBV6-3, could not be told apart with the 87-base-pair reads, so those segments were excluded. A cluster of highly shared sequence variants was judged likely to be a technical artifact of the sequencing pipeline. Assigning TCR associations to individual alleles was difficult when HLA alleles, especially DR and DQ, strongly co-occurred. A later analysis found that TCR association rates varied across HLA loci, with DRB1 alleles showing the most associated TCRs and HLA-C alleles the fewest. Sequencing depth was assumed to be roughly uniform across donors in the presence/absence analyses, though that assumption may not hold.

The receptor library was made with the immunoSEQ multiplex PCR assay. For the multiplex PCR, a mixture combining 60 forward primers for TCR Vbeta segments and 13 reverse primers for TCR Jbeta segments was used. Amplification of the CDR3 region of rearranged TCR beta genes was performed with a multiplex PCR assay on genomic DNA. The Illumina HiSeq System was used to sequence the amplified TCR beta libraries as 87-base-pair reads. Turning to the authors' computational methods: A later analysis counted approximately 76 million unique TCR beta chains across the 550 to 800 repertoires, and around 12 million of these chains were shared by at least two donors. A nearest-neighbor algorithm error-corrected the raw reads and collapsed the reads into unique sequences, merging closely related sequences to remove PCR and sequencing errors. Alignment of CDR3 sequences to IMGT reference sequences was used to assign V, D and J gene segments. For a sequence to be retained, a match of at least six nucleotides to both a V gene segment and a J gene segment was required. A rearrangement was called productive if the CDR3 had no stop codons and remained in frame with V and J, and every other rearrangement was called non-productive. Following IMGT convention, CDR3 was defined as the stretch from the second conserved V-encoded cysteine up to the conserved J-encoded phenylalanine. The earlier analysis of 500 to 600 of the donors excluded sequences that lacked an unambiguous match to a single V gene segment. In an earlier analysis of approximately 610 of the donors, V segments were called functional above 56.7% productive rearrangements and were called segregating when the between-donor standard deviation exceeded 5%. A statistical classification framework was built for diagnosing cytomegalovirus status from the catalog of TCR beta chain sequences. In a later analysis, V and J genes were assigned by comparing TCR nucleotide sequences against IMGT/GENE-DB human TR gene sequences. The TCRdist pipeline was used in a later analysis to assign CDR3 sequences and most-parsimonious VDJ recombination scenarios. In a later analysis, every TCR beta chain was defined by the combination of its CDR3 amino acid sequence and its V-gene family, and reads without a unique V-gene family were dropped. To address suspected cross-contamination and a sequencing artifact, a later analysis removed 592 highly shared, low-generation-probability nucleotide sequences. For each public chain, a later analysis derived a clonal expansion index from normalized ranks of inferred template counts within each repertoire. In a later analysis, generation probabilities were computed using a VDJ recombination model fitted to out-of-frame rearrangements, and the results were checked against IGoR. In a later analysis, TCR-TCR, TCR-HLA and TCR-CMV co-occurrence was scored with hypergeometric tests, and a repertoire-size bias correction was applied to TCR pairs. To estimate false discovery rates, a later analysis permuted the HLA or CMV assignments 20 times. In a later analysis, co-occurring TCRs were grouped using DBSCAN, with TCRdist sequence similarity added in when clustering inside HLA-allele-positive subsets. Co-occurrence clustering excluded repertoires with fewer than 30,000 or more than 120,000 public chains, plus five with anomalous nucleotide sharing. TCRdb stores this immuneACCESS table with in-frame sequences only. Part of the clones is absent; in the studies checked, under half of the shortfall reflects unresolved V genes, and no reason is known for the rest. V and J calls and clone size are those listed in that table; D and trimming were worked out from the DNA. The sample contains 190,000 or so clones, around 83% of them found a single time. The ten largest clones capture about 1.6% of the sample.

Sequences PRHDT (CDR1) and FYEKMQ (CDR2) are obtained from the germline V gene (reference sequence). V is pared back by 6 bases and J by 3 bases, with 18 bases lying between the germline termini. The CDR3 contains 15 residues, cysteine and phenylalanine counted. Only CDR3 DNA is held: 45 bases, read in frame from base 1. This clone was detected once. No antigen is known for it. No base quality information exists; no much larger clone differs at one position. The cohort was made up of 500 to 800 healthy bone marrow donors. At the time of sampling, every cohort member was nominally healthy, though immune exposures that went unrecorded were likely present. The donor was CMV seronegative and was included in the group of several hundred seronegative cohort members. Every donor gave a peripheral blood sample, and the peripheral blood mononuclear cells from that sample were used for TCR beta sequencing. The Qiagen DNeasy Blood Extraction Kit was used to extract genomic DNA from the blood cell samples.

The sequence was obtained from a man aged 45-65 years in good health and CMV-seronegative. The sequence is built from TRBV13 and TRBJ2-7; TRBD1 is possibly the D segment (5 matching bases). The sequencing input was PBMCs. The DNA sequence is as follows: TGTGCCAGCAGGATATCGCAGGGTGGGCGCTACGAGCAGTACTTC. This encodes CASRISQGGRYEQYF.